The T cell receptor (beta chain) described here comes from a study of T cells in Graves' hyperthyroidism and ophthalmopathy. Study results and limitations: Expanded thyroid clonotypes (above 0.001) were mostly also found in blood. Ophthalmopathy prediction by the model preceded onset by a median about 6.3 months. Ophthalmopathy and stable hyperthyroidism were separated by a 13 V-J model.

The CDR3 has 16 residues. The V end was cut by 3 bases, the J end by 4 bases, with 19 bases between. Germline V lookup: CDR1 SGDLS, CDR2 YYNGEE. Amplification of TCR beta CDR3 regions used RNA as the template. The HTBI primer set served for first-round RT-PCR of the TCR CDR3. Via MiXCR, TCRdb re-called the multiplex PCR reads, giving one row per CDR3 protein. The sample shows approximately 630,000 distinct CDR3 sequences, roughly 15% of them seen only once. Comments on this clonotype: What it recognizes is unknown.

This TCR was sampled from a woman younger than 45 with Graves' hyperthyroidism. The J gene is TRBJ2-5, the V gene TRBV9; D is possibly TRBD1 or TRBD2 (5 bases each). The material sequenced was blood. The CDR3 region is CASSEGLQAGRETQYF. The CDR3 bases are TGTGCCAGCAGCGAGGGATTGCAGGCAGGGAGAGAGACCCAGTACTTC.